These 20 T cell receptor beta chains originate from one sample sequenced in a study of CD8 T cells in ankylosing spondylitis. The antigens for these receptors are not known. TCRdb ran MiXCR on the 5' RACE reads and lists one entry per CDR3 protein. The table has approximately 400,000 distinct CDR3 sequences, roughly a sixth seen once. Study-level findings and limits: One TCR beta motif, made up of several highly homologous variants, appeared characteristic of ankylosing spondylitis blood.

The sample consisted of blood, either unsorted or a sorted T cell fraction (not recorded which). Receptors originate from a male donor with ankylosing spondylitis.

This clonotype was counted at least ten times. The V call is TRBV12-3 or TRBV12-4, the J call TRBJ2-7; 8 nucleotides align to TRBD2. The CDR3 spans 15 residues. V shed 6 bases, J shed 2 bases, and the junction held 9 bases outside the gene matches. The chain's CDR3 is CASSRGGRLTYEQYF. CDR3 DNA sequence: TGTGCCAGCAGCCGGGGGGGTAGATTAACCTACGAGCAGTACTTC.

In its sample, this clonotype was seen a few times. The rearrangement uses TRBV15 and TRBJ2-3; 8 bases map to TRBD1. With 1 base clipped from V and 6 bases from J, the junction kept 6 bases outside the gene matches. The CDR3 loop spans 15 amino acids. The germline V gene encodes CDR1 LNHNV and CDR2 YYDKDF (reference sequence). This CDR3 is CATSRVTGGTDTQYF. The CDR3 bases are TGTGCCACCAGCAGAGTAACAGGGGGAACGGATACGCAGTATTTT.

This clonotype has only a few counts. The rearrangement links TRBV29-1 to TRBJ2-5; D not resolved. Germline CDR1 reads SQVTM; CDR2 reads ANQGSEA. The CDR3 spans 11 residues. Trimming took off 4 bases at V and 3 bases at J, with 6 bases between the two ends. CDR3 loop: CSVGEKETQYF. The DNA for the CDR3 is TGCAGCGTTGGAGAAAAAGAGACCCAGTACTTC.

In this sample, this clonotype turned up a few times. The chain links TRBV20-1 to TRBJ1-2; 8 bases agree with TRBD1. The germline V gene encodes CDR1 DFQATT and CDR2 SNEGSKA (reference sequence). The length of the CDR3 is 13 residues. V trimming: 7 bases; J trimming: 4 bases; junction bases outside the gene matches: 8. The CDR3 DNA is TGCAGTGTATTGGACAGGGAGCCCTATGGCTACACCTTC. It yields the protein CSVLDREPYGYTF.

This clonotype was recorded a few times. The CDR3 DNA reads TGCAGTGCCAACCCCCACGTAGCGCAAGAGACCCAGTACTTC. Protein: CSANPHVAQETQYF. The V and J genes are TRBV20-1 and TRBJ2-5; tentatively, D is TRBD2 (5 bases). Per germline, CDR1 DFQATT and CDR2 SNEGSKA (reference sequence). CDR3 length: 14 residues. V gave up 6 bases and J gave up 2 bases, with 16 bases separating them.

This clonotype was detected only a few times. This chain links TRBV30 with TRBJ1-1, with D uncertain. Between the trimmed V and J ends, which lost 3 bases and 1 base, there was a span of 9 bases. This CDR3 has 13 amino acids. Per the germline V gene, CDR1 is GTSNPN and CDR2 is SVGIG (reference sequence). The CDR3 nucleotides are TGTGCCTGGAGACCAATAAGGAACACTGAAGCTTTCTTT. Protein product: CAWRPIRNTEAFF.

This chain links TRBV12-3 or TRBV12-4 with TRBJ1-5; a possible D gene is TRBD1 (6 bases). V lost 3 bases and J 7 bases, leaving 13 bases between the germline ends. There are 14 residues in the CDR3. CDR3 region: CASSLGHPGQPQHF. CDR3 DNA: TGTGCCAGCAGTTTGGGACACCCAGGGCAGCCCCAGCATTTT.

DNA for the CDR3: TGTGCCAGCAGCAACCCCGGGACAGCGAATGAAAAACTGTTTTTT. Encoded protein: CASSNPGTANEKLFF. The J gene is TRBJ1-4, the V gene TRBV28; 7 positions agree with TRBD1. This CDR3 is built from 15 residues. Losses at the gene ends were 6 bases for V and 5 bases for J; bases not matched to a gene: 9. CDR1 MDHEN and CDR2 SYDVKM come from the germline V gene.

This clonotype was seen only a few times. V is TRBV7-9 and J is TRBJ2-2, with 7 bases lining up with TRBD1. This CDR3 has 14 amino acids. Germline V gene sequence: CDR1 SEHNR, CDR2 FQNEAQ (reference sequence). Trimming at V came to 8 bases and at J to 6 bases, leaving 9 bases not matched to a gene. The CDR3 protein is CASGLQGRPGELFF. CDR3 coding DNA: TGTGCCAGCGGATTACAGGGGCGTCCCGGGGAGCTGTTTTTT.

The V gene is TRBV7-3, the J gene TRBJ1-2; 7 bases map to TRBD1. Per germline, CDR1 SGHTA and CDR2 FQGTGA. The trim removed 5 bases at V and 2 bases at J, leaving 5 bases unmatched. The CDR3 loop spans 14 amino acids. CDR3 DNA: TGTGCCAGCAGCCAGCAGGGGGAGAACTATGGCTACACCTTC. This gives the protein CASSQQGENYGYTF.

V usage is TRBV27 and J usage is TRBJ1-5; D might be TRBD1 (6 bases). This CDR3 contains 15 residues. The germline V gene encodes CDR1 MNHEY and CDR2 SMNVEV (reference sequence). V gave up 5 bases and J gave up 2 bases, with 13 bases separating them. The CDR3 protein is CASSLTGQGNQPQHF. CDR3 nucleotides: TGTGCCAGCAGTCTCACGGGACAAGGCAATCAGCCCCAGCATTTT.

The sample holds many counts of this clonotype. This sequence joins TRBV5-1 and TRBJ1-1; TRBD1 agrees at 9 bases. Germline loops: CDR1 SGHRS, CDR2 YFSETQ. The CDR3 has 13 amino acids. V was pared by 4 bases and J by 11 bases, with 9 bases of the junction left unmatched. This CDR3 is CASSGRDRVVAFF. The DNA for the CDR3 is TGCGCCAGCAGCGGCAGGGACAGGGTCGTGGCTTTCTTT.

This clonotype was detected only a few times. The chain combines TRBV20-1 with TRBJ2-1; a weak D match, TRBD2 (6 bases). V lost 6 bases and J lost 7, with 16 bases in between. Germline CDR1 reads DFQATT; CDR2 reads SNEGSKA (reference sequence). This CDR3 comprises 13 residues. The CDR3 sequence is CSAAGRFKNEQFF. DNA for the CDR3: TGCAGTGCCGCGGGGCGGTTTAAAAATGAGCAGTTCTTC.

V gene TRBV20-1 combines with J gene TRBJ2-3, with 7 bases aligning to TRBD1. Germline CDR1 DFQATT, CDR2 SNEGSKA (reference sequence). The CDR3 is 13 residues long. V lost 3 bases to trimming and J lost 3 bases; unmatched junction nucleotides: 3. This CDR3 is CSASATGTDTQYF. The CDR3 DNA follows: TGCAGTGCTAGTGCGACAGGGACAGATACGCAGTATTTT.

Ten or more counts support this clonotype. V and J are TRBV20-1 and TRBJ2-1; D gene uncertain. The CDR3 spans 12 residues. Germline assignment: CDR1 DFQATT and CDR2 SNEGSKA (reference sequence). The CDR3 region is CSLRLSYNEQFF. CDR3 sequence (DNA): TGCAGCCTTCGGCTATCCTACAATGAGCAGTTCTTC.

This clonotype was observed at least ten times. The genes are TRBV20-1 and TRBJ2-1, with D perhaps assigned TRBD1 or TRBD2 (5 bases each). The CDR3 has 13 residues. Trimming took off 8 bases at V and 4 bases at J, with 15 bases between the two ends. Germline-derived CDR1 and CDR2 are DFQATT and SNEGSKA (reference sequence). Here the CDR3 DNA reads TGCAGTTCCCCCGGGACCCTGTACAATGAGCAGTTCTTC. This codes for CSSPGTLYNEQFF.

This clonotype has at least ten counts. V usage is TRBV5-1 and J usage is TRBJ1-1; TRBD1 might be the D (5 bases). CDR3 length: 13 amino acids. Germline V gene sequence: CDR1 SGHRS, CDR2 YFSETQ. V was clipped by 7 bases and J by 1 base, with 11 bases between them. The CDR3 here is CASWDRRNTEAFF. Written as DNA, the CDR3 is TGCGCCAGCTGGGACCGACGGAACACTGAAGCTTTCTTT.

The CDR3 reads CATTTAGGNNNEQFF. CDR3 nucleotides: TGTGCCACCACCACTGCGGGCGGGAACAACAATGAGCAGTTCTTC. The chain couples TRBV15 to TRBJ2-1, with TRBD2 as a possible D gene (6 bases). CDR1 is LNHNV and CDR2 is YYDKDF in the germline V gene (reference sequence). The CDR3 has 15 amino acids. Trimming cost V 7 bases and J 5 bases, with 18 bases left between them.

A note on this clonotype: Being one base from a much bigger clone, this may be a read error. The chain carries TRBV12-3 or TRBV12-4 and TRBJ2-5, with TRBD2 matching 7 bases. This CDR3 spans 14 amino acids. V shed 0 bases and J 9 bases; nucleotides not matched to a gene: 7. The CDR3 coding sequence is TGTGCCAGCAGTTTAGCGGGGGGGGAGGAGGCCCAGTACTTC. Translating it yields CASSLAGGEEAQYF.

This clonotype has more than one count but fewer than ten. The chain joins TRBV10-3 to TRBJ2-3, with D tentatively TRBD1 or TRBD2 (5 bases each). Looked up from germline, CDR1 is ENHRY and CDR2 is SYGVKD. CDR3 size: 13 residues. Trimming removed 4 bases from V and 3 bases from J, with 8 bases in between. The CDR3 sequence is CAISGGPTDTQYF. CDR3 coding DNA: TGTGCCATCAGTGGGGGACCAACAGATACGCAGTATTTT.